Described below is a single TCR beta chain sequence and its context. In the authors' methods: Reference gene primers were amplified, and this amplification served to estimate nucleated cell counts. Repertoires were generated with immunoSEQ multiplex PCR, while TCRdb's copy carries only in-frame clones and drops some. The V and J calls and the clone size are those of that table, but D and trimming were determined from the DNA. The data contain about 79,000 clones, around 89% of them singletons. The data stem from a study of blood T cell repertoires in COVID-19. Study summary: Samples of COVID-19 (acute and convalescent) were obtained from the United States, Italy and Spain. T cells, B-cell-depleted T cells, or PBMCs supplied cDNA or gDNA.

The germline CDR1 and CDR2 sequences are GTSNPN and SVGIG (reference sequence). Germline trimming cut 3 bases from V and 7 bases from J; bases unmatched to any gene: 12. The CDR3 is made up of 15 amino acids. Sequenced material: peripheral blood. This clonotype originated in a man aged 65 to 79 with active or convalescent COVID-19. V and J are TRBV30 and TRBJ1-2; 9 bases map to TRBD1. The CDR3 DNA reads as TGTGCCTGGAGCGCAATCGACAGGGGGTCTTCTGGCTACACCTTC. Translation: CAWSAIDRGSSGYTF.